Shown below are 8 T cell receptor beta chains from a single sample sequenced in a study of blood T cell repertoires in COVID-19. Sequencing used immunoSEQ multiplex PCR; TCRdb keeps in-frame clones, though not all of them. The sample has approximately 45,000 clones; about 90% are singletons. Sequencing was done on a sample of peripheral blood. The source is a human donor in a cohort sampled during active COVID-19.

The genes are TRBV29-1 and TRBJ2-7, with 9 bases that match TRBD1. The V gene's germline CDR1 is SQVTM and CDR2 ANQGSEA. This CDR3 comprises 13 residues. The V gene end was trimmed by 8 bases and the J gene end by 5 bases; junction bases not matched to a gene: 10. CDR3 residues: CSTTGTGINEQYF. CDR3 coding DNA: TGCAGCACGACCGGGACAGGGATCAACGAGCAGTACTTC.

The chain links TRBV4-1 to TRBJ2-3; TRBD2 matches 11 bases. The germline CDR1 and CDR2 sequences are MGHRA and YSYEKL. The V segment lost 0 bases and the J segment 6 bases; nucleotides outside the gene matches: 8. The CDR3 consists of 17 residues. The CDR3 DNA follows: TGCGCCAGCAGCCAAGAAGTAGGTAGCGGGAGGGCCGATACGCAGTATTTT. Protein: CASSQEVGSGRADTQYF.

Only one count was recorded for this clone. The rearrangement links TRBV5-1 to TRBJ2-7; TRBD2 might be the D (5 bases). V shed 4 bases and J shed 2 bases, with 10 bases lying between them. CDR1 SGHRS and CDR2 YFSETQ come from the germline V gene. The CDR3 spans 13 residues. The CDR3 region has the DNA TGCGCCAGCAGCGGGAGCCGTGCCTACGAGCAGTACTTC. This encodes CASSGSRAYEQYF. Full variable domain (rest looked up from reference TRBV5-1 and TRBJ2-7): KAGVTQTPRYLIKTRGQQVTLSCSPISGHRSVSWYQQTPGQGLQFLFEYFSETQRNKGNFPGRFSGRQFSNSRSEMNVSTLELGDSALYLCASSGSRAYEQYFGPGTRLTVT.

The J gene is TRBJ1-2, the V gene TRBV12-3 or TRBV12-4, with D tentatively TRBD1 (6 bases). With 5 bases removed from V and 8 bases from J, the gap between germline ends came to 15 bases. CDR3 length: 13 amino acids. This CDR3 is CASSPGGGRGYTF. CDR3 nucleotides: TGTGCCAGCAGTCCCGGGGGGGGGCGCGGCTACACCTTC.

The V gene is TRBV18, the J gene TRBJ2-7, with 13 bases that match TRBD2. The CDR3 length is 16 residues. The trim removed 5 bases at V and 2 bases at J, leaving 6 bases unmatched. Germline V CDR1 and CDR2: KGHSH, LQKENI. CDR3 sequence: CASSTGTSGVPYEQYF. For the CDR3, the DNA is TGTGCCAGCTCAACCGGGACTAGCGGGGTTCCCTACGAGCAGTACTTC.

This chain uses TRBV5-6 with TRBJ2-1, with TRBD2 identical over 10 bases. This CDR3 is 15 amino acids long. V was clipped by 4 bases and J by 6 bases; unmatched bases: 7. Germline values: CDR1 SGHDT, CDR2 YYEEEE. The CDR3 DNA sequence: TGTGCCAGCAGCGGGGCCAGCGGGAGGGCCAATGAGCAGTTCTTC. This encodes CASSGASGRANEQFF.

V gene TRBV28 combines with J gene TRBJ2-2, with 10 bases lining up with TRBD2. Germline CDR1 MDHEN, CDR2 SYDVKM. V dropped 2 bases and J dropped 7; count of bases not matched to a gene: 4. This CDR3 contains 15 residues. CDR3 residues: CASSLSGGVGGELFF. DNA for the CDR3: TGTGCCAGCAGTTTAAGCGGGGGGGTTGGCGGGGAGCTGTTTTTT.

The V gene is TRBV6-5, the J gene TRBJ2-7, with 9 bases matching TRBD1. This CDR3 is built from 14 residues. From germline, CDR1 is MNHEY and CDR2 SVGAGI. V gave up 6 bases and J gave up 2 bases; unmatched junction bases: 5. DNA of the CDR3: TGTGCCAGCAGCGGACAGGGGTGGCCCTACGAGCAGTACTTC. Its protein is CASSGQGWPYEQYF.